This TCR beta chain was obtained from a study of T cell responses to AZD1222 COVID-19 vaccine. Repertoires were generated with immunoSEQ multiplex PCR, while TCRdb's copy carries only in-frame clones and drops some. The sample holds 87,000 or so clones, less than 90% seen once. CDR3 length: 13 residues. The germline V and J ends were trimmed by 5 bases and 4 bases, with 10 bases remaining between them. Germline V gene lookup returns CDR1 WSHSY and CDR2 SAAADI. This sample comprised peripheral blood, obtained on day 0 of AZD1222 vaccination. The TCR originated in an adult in good health. The rearrangement uses TRBV10-2 and TRBJ2-3; D not certain. Here the CDR3 reads CASSQRGPDTQYF. Here the CDR3 DNA reads TGCGCCAGCAGTCAGCGCGGTCCAGATACGCAGTATTTT.